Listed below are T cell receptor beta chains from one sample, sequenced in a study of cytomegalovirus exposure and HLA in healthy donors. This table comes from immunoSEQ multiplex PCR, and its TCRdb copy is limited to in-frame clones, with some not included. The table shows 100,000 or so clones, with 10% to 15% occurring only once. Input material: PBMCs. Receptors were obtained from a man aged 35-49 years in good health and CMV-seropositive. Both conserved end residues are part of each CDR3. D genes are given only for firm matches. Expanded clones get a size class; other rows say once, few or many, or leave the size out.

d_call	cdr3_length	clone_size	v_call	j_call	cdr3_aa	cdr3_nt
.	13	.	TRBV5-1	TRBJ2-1	CASSLDLGDEQFF	TGCGCCAGCAGCTTGGACTTGGGCGATGAGCAGTTCTTC
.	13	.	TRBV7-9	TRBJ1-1	CASSPRGGTEAFF	TGTGCCAGCAGCCCAAGGGGGGGTACTGAAGCTTTCTTT
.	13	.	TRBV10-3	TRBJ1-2	CAIRPPGLKGYTF	TGTGCCATCAGACCCCCAGGGCTGAAGGGCTACACCTTC
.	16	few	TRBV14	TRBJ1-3	CASSRIRGPSGNTIYF	TGTGCCAGCAGCCGTATCAGGGGTCCCTCTGGAAACACCATATATTTT
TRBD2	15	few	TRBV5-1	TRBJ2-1	CASSLERGSYNEQFF	TGCGCCAGCAGCTTGGAGCGGGGATCCTACAATGAGCAGTTCTTC
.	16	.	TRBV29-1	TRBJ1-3	CSVEVAGPTSGNTIYF	TGCAGCGTTGAAGTTGCGGGACCCACCTCTGGAAACACCATATATTTT
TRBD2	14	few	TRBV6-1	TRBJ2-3	CASRAGDSTDTQYF	TGTGCCAGCAGGGCGGGGGACAGCACAGATACGCAGTATTTT
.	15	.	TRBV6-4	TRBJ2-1	CASSDREGDYNEQFF	TGTGCCAGCAGTGACCGCGAAGGGGACTACAATGAGCAGTTCTTC
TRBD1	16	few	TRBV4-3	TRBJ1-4	CASSLRPGQEYEKLFF	TGCGCCAGCAGCCTTCGACCGGGACAGGAATATGAAAAACTGTTTTTT
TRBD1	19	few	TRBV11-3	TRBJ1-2	CASSSAHYRGTPSNYGYTF	TGTGCCAGCAGCTCCGCCCATTACAGGGGAACACCCTCTAACTATGGCTACACCTTC
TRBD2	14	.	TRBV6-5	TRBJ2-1	CASTVSGRAGEQFF	TGTGCCAGCACGGTGAGCGGGAGGGCCGGTGAGCAGTTCTTC
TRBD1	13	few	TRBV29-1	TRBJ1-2	CSVGTGENYGYTF	TGCAGCGTTGGCACAGGGGAAAACTATGGCTACACCTTC
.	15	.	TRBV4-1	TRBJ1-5	CASSQEWRGTQPQHF	TGCGCCAGCAGCCAAGAGTGGAGGGGAACCCAGCCCCAGCATTTT
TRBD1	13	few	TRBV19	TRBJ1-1	CASSIRGRTEAFF	TGTGCCAGTAGTATAAGGGGGCGGACTGAAGCTTTCTTT
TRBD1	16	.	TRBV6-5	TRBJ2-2	CASSYSRTGNTGELFF	TGTGCCAGCAGTTACTCGAGGACAGGGAACACCGGGGAGCTGTTTTTT
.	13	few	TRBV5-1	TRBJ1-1	CASSIQDNTEAFF	TGCGCCAGCAGCATACAGGATAACACTGAAGCTTTCTTT
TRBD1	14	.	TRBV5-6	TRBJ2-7	CASSLAQGKGEQYF	TGTGCCAGCAGCTTGGCACAGGGGAAAGGCGAGCAGTACTTC
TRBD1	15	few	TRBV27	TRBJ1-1	CASSPGQGSNTEAFF	TGTGCCAGCAGTCCCGGACAGGGGTCGAACACTGAAGCTTTCTTT
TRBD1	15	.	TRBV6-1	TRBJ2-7	CASSRPRDRGHEQYF	TGTGCCAGCAGCCGGCCCCGGGACAGGGGCCACGAGCAGTACTTC
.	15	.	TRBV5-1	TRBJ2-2	CASSLSGDGYGELFF	TGCGCCAGCAGCTTGTCAGGGGACGGTTACGGGGAGCTGTTTTTT
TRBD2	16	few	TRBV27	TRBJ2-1	CASSPGTSGIRNEQFF	TGTGCCAGCAGTCCCGGGACTAGCGGGATCCGCAATGAGCAGTTCTTC
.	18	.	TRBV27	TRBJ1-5	CASNLEGSGRVGTDTQHF	TGTGCCAGCAACCTCGAAGGGAGCGGGAGGGTCGGCACAGATACGCAGCATTTT
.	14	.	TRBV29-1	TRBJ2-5	CSVRGKGYQETQYF	TGCAGCGTTAGAGGGAAAGGGTACCAAGAGACCCAGTACTTC
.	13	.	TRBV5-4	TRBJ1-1	CASSFTGVSEAFF	TGTGCCAGCAGCTTTACAGGCGTAAGTGAAGCTTTCTTT
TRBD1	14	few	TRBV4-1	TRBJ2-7	CASSPGGRAYEQYF	TGCGCCAGCAGCCCAGGGGGCAGGGCCTACGAGCAGTACTTC
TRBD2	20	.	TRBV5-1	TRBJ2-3	CASSWGTSGRSRIRTDTQYF	TGCGCCAGCAGCTGGGGGACTAGCGGGAGATCTCGGATACGGACAGATACGCAGTATTTT
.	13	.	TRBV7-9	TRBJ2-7	CASSLKWLDEQYF	TGTGCCAGCAGCTTAAAGTGGCTAGACGAGCAGTACTTC
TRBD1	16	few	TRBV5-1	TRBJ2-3	CASSLANRGSADTQYF	TGCGCCAGCAGCTTGGCAAACAGGGGGTCAGCAGATACGCAGTATTTT
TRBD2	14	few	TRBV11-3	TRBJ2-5	CASSLLAGQETQYF	TGTGCCAGCAGCTTACTAGCGGGCCAAGAGACCCAGTACTTC
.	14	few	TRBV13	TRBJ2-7	CASSSWGVSYEQYF	TGTGCCAGCAGCTCCTGGGGGGTCTCCTACGAGCAGTACTTC
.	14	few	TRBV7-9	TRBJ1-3	CASSLGSVGNTIYF	TGTGCCAGCAGCTTGGGGAGTGTTGGAAACACCATATATTTT
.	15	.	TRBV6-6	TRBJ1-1	CASSYPEPSNTEAFF	TGTGCCAGCAGTTACCCCGAGCCCTCGAACACTGAAGCTTTCTTT
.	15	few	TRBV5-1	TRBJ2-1	CASNSLQGGYNEQFF	TGCGCCAGCAACTCCCTCCAGGGAGGTTACAATGAGCAGTTCTTC
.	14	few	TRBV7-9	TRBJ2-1	CASSSLGRETEQFF	TGTGCCAGCAGCTCCCTAGGGCGGGAAACTGAGCAGTTCTTC
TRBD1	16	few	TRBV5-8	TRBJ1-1	CASSSRNRGLGTEAFF	TGTGCCAGCAGTTCAAGAAACAGGGGGCTTGGCACTGAAGCTTTCTTT
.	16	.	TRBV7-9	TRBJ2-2	CASSLGSGGDTGELFF	TGTGCCAGCAGCTTAGGAAGTGGTGGAGACACCGGGGAGCTGTTTTTT
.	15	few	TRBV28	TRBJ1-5	CASSPFGPGWQPQHF	TGTGCCAGCAGCCCCTTTGGCCCAGGGTGGCAGCCCCAGCATTTT
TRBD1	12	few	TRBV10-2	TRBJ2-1	CASSSGGYEQFF	TGCGCCAGCAGTTCAGGGGGCTATGAGCAGTTCTTC
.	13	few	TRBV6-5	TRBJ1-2	CATSPGSDYGYTF	TGTGCCACCTCGCCAGGCTCCGACTATGGCTACACCTTC
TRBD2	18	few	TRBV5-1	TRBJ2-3	CASSLTFLSGSVMDTQYF	TGCGCCAGCAGCTTGACATTCTTAAGCGGGAGTGTTATGGATACGCAGTATTTT
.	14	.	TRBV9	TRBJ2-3	CASSVSGSRDTQYF	TGTGCCAGCAGCGTAAGCGGCTCGCGGGATACGCAGTATTTT
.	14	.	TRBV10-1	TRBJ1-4	CASSERADGGKLFF	TGCGCCAGCAGTGAGAGGGCAGACGGGGGAAAACTGTTTTTT
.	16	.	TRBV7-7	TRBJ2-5	CASSLGGAGTQETQYF	TGTGCTAGCAGCTTGGGGGGGGCGGGGACGCAAGAGACCCAGTACTTC
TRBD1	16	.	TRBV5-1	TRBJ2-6	CASSWTGGGGANVLTF	TGCGCCAGCAGCTGGACAGGGGGCGGTGGGGCCAACGTCCTGACTTTC